Listed below are T cell receptor beta chains from one sample, sequenced in a study of shared clonotypes between healthy human individuals. Here immunoSEQ multiplex PCR was the method, and the copy in TCRdb shows in-frame clones only, minus some. The sample lists 1,500,000 or so clones, approximately 98.5% occurring once. Sequenced: naive CD4+ T cells sorted from blood. These receptors were collected from a man aged 25-45 years in good health. CDR3s include the opening cysteine and the closing phenylalanine or tryptophan. A D gene is named only where the DNA matches it firmly. For some rows the clone size is stated as once, few or many, or as a class when expanded; others skip it.

V gene	clone size	J gene	D gene	CDR3 DNA	CDR3 protein
TRBV28	.	TRBJ1-2	TRBD1	TGTGCCAGCAGTTTTGGCGACAGGGTAAATTATGGCTACACCTTC	CASSFGDRVNYGYTF
TRBV10-2	.	TRBJ1-5	.	TGCGCCAGCTCGAGGGGCAATCAGCCCCAGCATTTT	CASSRGNQPQHF
TRBV5-1	.	TRBJ2-1	.	TGCGCCAGCAGCCCAACTAGTATTCTCCACAATGAGCAGTTCTTC	CASSPTSILHNEQFF
TRBV18	.	TRBJ2-1	TRBD2	TGTGCCAGCTCACCACGACGGACTAGCGGGTCGAGCTCCTACAATGAGCAGTTCTTC	CASSPRRTSGSSSYNEQFF
TRBV7-6	.	TRBJ2-5	.	TGTGCCAGCAGCCTCGCCTCGTCCGGGCGGGAGACCCAGTACTTC	CASSLASSGRETQYF
TRBV6-5	.	TRBJ2-7	.	TGTGCCAGCAGACACCCCTCAGGGTCCTCCTACGAGCAGTACTTC	CASRHPSGSSYEQYF
TRBV9	.	TRBJ1-2	.	TGTGCCAGCAGCGGCGAGAACAGGGTAGGGAAGGATGGCTACACCTTC	CASSGENRVGKDGYTF
TRBV5-1	.	TRBJ1-2	.	TGCGCCAGCAGCTTGGTTGTCCAGGGATCAAGTGGCTACACCTTC	CASSLVVQGSSGYTF
TRBV28	.	TRBJ1-3	.	TGTGCCAGCAGTTTACGTGGGGTACCTGGAAACACCATATATTTT	CASSLRGVPGNTIYF
TRBV6-5	.	TRBJ1-1	.	TGTGCCAGCAGTTGGGCCACTGAAGCTTTCTTT	CASSWATEAFF
TRBV5-4	.	TRBJ2-1	.	TGTGCCAGCAGCTTAACGGGAGACGTGAATGAGCAGTTCTTC	CASSLTGDVNEQFF
TRBV11-2	once	TRBJ1-2	.	TGTGCCAGCAGCTCCCTTGACTATGGCTACACCTTC	CASSSLDYGYTF
TRBV28	.	TRBJ1-2	.	TGTGCCAGCAGACTACGCGAACGGCATGGCTACACCTTC	CASRLRERHGYTF
TRBV2	.	TRBJ1-4	TRBD1	TGTGCCAGCAAGAGGGGACCGGGACAGTGGTATGAAAAACTGTTTTTT	CASKRGPGQWYEKLFF
TRBV18	.	TRBJ2-3	.	TGTGCCAGCTCGCCATTAAGTCTCCAGCGCTTAGGAGATACGCAGTATTTT	CASSPLSLQRLGDTQYF
TRBV7-2	.	TRBJ1-2	.	TGTGCCAGCAGCATTCCTCCGGGATCGGCGGGCTACACCTTC	CASSIPPGSAGYTF
TRBV7-9	.	TRBJ1-5	.	TGTGCCAGCAGCTCAACGTTTCATCAGCCCCAGCATTTT	CASSSTFHQPQHF
TRBV21-1	.	TRBJ2-7	.	TGTGCCAGCAGCAAAGGGACAGGGACCTACGAGCAGTACTTC	CASSKGTGTYEQYF
TRBV29-1	once	TRBJ2-7	.	TGCAGCGGGACAGACCTTGGGCACGAGCAGTACTTC	CSGTDLGHEQYF
TRBV5-1	.	TRBJ2-2	TRBD1	TGCGCCAGCAGCTTGACAGGGGGCGAGGCCGGGGAGCTGTTTTTT	CASSLTGGEAGELFF
TRBV7-6	.	TRBJ2-7	.	TGTGCCAGCAGCTTAAACCCCTACGAGCAGTACTTC	CASSLNPYEQYF
TRBV19	few	TRBJ2-7	.	TGTGCCAGTAGTATGCAGCGGAGCTCCTACGAGCAGTACTTC	CASSMQRSSYEQYF
TRBV28	once	TRBJ2-2	.	TGTGCCAGCACTGGGTTCAGAAGGACAATCGCGAACACCGGGGAGCTGTTTTTT	CASTGFRRTIANTGELFF
TRBV6-5	.	TRBJ1-1	.	TGTGCCAGCAGTTACTTTGGAGGGTTGAACACTGAAGCTTTCTTT	CASSYFGGLNTEAFF
TRBV7-9	.	TRBJ1-3	TRBD1	TGTGCCAGCAGCCTGTACAGGGGGCTGACGTCTGGAAACACCATATATTTT	CASSLYRGLTSGNTIYF
TRBV5-5	.	TRBJ2-3	TRBD1	TGTGCCAGCAGCTCATTAAGTCCCACAGGGGACACAGATACGCAGTATTTT	CASSSLSPTGDTDTQYF
TRBV9	.	TRBJ2-1	.	TGTGCCAGCAGCGTAGTTGGAGGGTACAATGAGCAGTTCTTC	CASSVVGGYNEQFF
TRBV11-2	.	TRBJ2-1	TRBD2	TGTGCCAGCAGCTTAGGTTTGGAGGCGGGAGGCCGGAATGAGCAGTTCTTC	CASSLGLEAGGRNEQFF
TRBV27	.	TRBJ2-5	.	TGTGCCAGCAGTCCCACGCTGGACCCAATCCAGACCCAGTACTTC	CASSPTLDPIQTQYF
TRBV28	.	TRBJ1-2	.	TGTGCCAGCCAATCTACCTATGGCTACACCTTC	CASQSTYGYTF
TRBV10-1	.	TRBJ2-7	TRBD2	TGCGCCAGCAGCCTCGGGACTAGCGGCTACGAGCAGTACTTC	CASSLGTSGYEQYF
TRBV2	.	TRBJ1-2	.	TGTGCCAGCAGTGTCGGACGGACTAACTATGGCTACACCTTC	CASSVGRTNYGYTF
TRBV29-1	once	TRBJ2-5	.	TGCAGCGTTGTCTCCGGAGGGGAGACCCAGTACTTC	CSVVSGGETQYF
TRBV5-5	once	TRBJ2-1	.	TGTGCCAGCAGCTTCGTACATTACAATGAGCAGTTCTTC	CASSFVHYNEQFF
TRBV18	.	TRBJ2-1	.	TGTGCCAGCTCACCACCGGGCGAAAACAATGAGCAGTTCTTC	CASSPPGENNEQFF
TRBV5-8	.	TRBJ2-4	TRBD2	TGTGCCAGCGGCAACTGGGAGGGTAGCGTAATCCTAAACATTCAGTACTTC	CASGNWEGSVILNIQYF
TRBV29-1	.	TRBJ2-7	.	TGCAGCGTTGTTGGGGGTGGCCCCTACGAGCAGTACTTC	CSVVGGGPYEQYF
TRBV19	.	TRBJ1-3	.	TGTGCCAGTACGGCGGGAAGAAACACCATATATTTT	CASTAGRNTIYF
TRBV7-9	.	TRBJ1-3	.	TGTGCCAGCAGCTTTTGGCAGCGAGCTTCTGGAAACACCATATATTTT	CASSFWQRASGNTIYF
TRBV25-1	.	TRBJ1-5	.	TGTGCCAGCAGTGAAGGTTCGGGGGTCAATCAGCCCCAGCATTTT	CASSEGSGVNQPQHF
TRBV7-3	.	TRBJ2-1	.	TGTGCCAGCAGCCAAGCGAGGAGCTCCTACAATGAGCAGTTCTTC	CASSQARSSYNEQFF
TRBV28	.	TRBJ2-1	.	TGTGCCAGCAGGCCTCCTGGTTTCCGAAACAATGAGCAGTTCTTC	CASRPPGFRNNEQFF
TRBV4-1	.	TRBJ2-7	.	TGCGCCAGCAGCCCAAGCAGACGGGGGTCCTACGAGCAGTACTTC	CASSPSRRGSYEQYF